The clone carrying this TCR beta chain was recorded once. The antigen is unknown. Clones were read by immunoSEQ multiplex PCR, and TCRdb kept only the in-frame ones, dropping some. The sample lists 35,000 to 50,000 clones, 80% to 95% occurring once. This sample was taken from a study of brain T cells in children with intractable seizures. CDR1 is SGHVS, CDR2 FQNEAQ, per germline. This CDR3 is 15 amino acids long. V lost 3 bases, J lost 2 bases, and 11 bases lay in between. Study-wide points: Pre-surgery blood may have been undersampled, hiding some clones.

Sequencing was limited to surgery cases with top T cell transcript signatures in brain tissue. Patients received at least one anti-epileptic drug before surgery. The receptor was isolated from a girl aged 2 to 10 with tuberous sclerosis and intractable seizures. The chain combines TRBV7-8 with TRBJ1-5; D is unresolved. The source material was peripheral blood, sampled at surgery. CDR3 nucleotide sequence: TGTGCCAGCAGCTTTCTTCTGGTAGGCAATCAGCCCCAGCATTTT. Its protein product is CASSFLLVGNQPQHF.